These 26 T cell receptor beta chains originate from one sample sequenced in a study of CD8 T cells in ankylosing spondylitis. TCRdb reanalysed the 5' RACE reads using MiXCR and keeps one entry per CDR3 protein. The data hold 150,000 to 200,000 distinct CDR3 sequences, with 30% to 40% observed a single time. What was sequenced was synovial fluid, either unsorted or a sorted T cell fraction (not recorded which). Receptor source: a male donor with ankylosing spondylitis.

This clonotype was seen only a few times. The J gene is TRBJ2-5, the V gene TRBV20-1; TRBD2 matches at 12 bases. From germline, CDR1 is DFQATT and CDR2 SNEGSKA (reference sequence). J was trimmed by 2 bases and V by 3 bases; bases with no gene match: 4. The CDR3 extends over 15 amino acids. The CDR3, as DNA: TGCAGTGCTAGCTGGACTAGCGGGGTGCAAGAGACCCAGTACTTC. Encoded protein: CSASWTSGVQETQYF.

This clonotype was counted at least ten times. The J gene is TRBJ2-7, the V gene TRBV2; the D gene is possibly TRBD1 (5 bases). The CDR3 sequence is 14 residues long. Germline assignment: CDR1 SNHLY and CDR2 FYNNEI. V shed 6 bases and J shed 0 bases, with 12 bases lying between them. CDR3 sequence reads: CASSLDTSSYEQYF. In DNA form, the CDR3 reads TGTGCCAGCAGCCTGGACACTTCCTCCTACGAGCAGTACTTC.

The genes are TRBV7-6 and TRBJ2-3; 8 nucleotides line up with TRBD1. Germline-derived CDR1 and CDR2 are SGHVS and FNYEAQ. The CDR3 covers 15 residues. V was pared by 5 bases and J by 4 bases, with 8 bases of the junction left unmatched. This chain's CDR3 is CASSAQGARADTQYF. CDR3 sequence (DNA): TGTGCCAGCAGCGCCCAGGGGGCGAGGGCAGATACGCAGTATTTT.

This clonotype was seen a handful of times. The chain employs TRBV6-5 and TRBJ2-2; no clear D. V shed 3 bases and J shed 2 bases, with 10 bases lying between them. The length of the CDR3 is 15 residues. Germline CDR1 reads MNHEY; CDR2 reads SVGAGI. In DNA form, the CDR3 reads TGTGCCAGCAGTTATCTTGACACTAACACCGGGGAGCTGTTTTTT. Amino acids: CASSYLDTNTGELFF.

In its sample, this clonotype was seen many times. The chain has TRBV18 and TRBJ2-1; D possibly corresponds to TRBD2 (6 bases). This CDR3 is built from 13 residues. Germline V lookup: CDR1 KGHSH, CDR2 LQKENI. V was cut by 0 bases and J by 12 bases, with 12 bases left in between. The CDR3: CASSPPETSAQFF. CDR3 DNA: TGTGCCAGCTCACCACCGGAGACTAGTGCGCAGTTCTTC. The complete variable domain, with remaining parts taken from reference TRBV18 and TRBJ2-1, reads NAGVMQNPRHLVRRRGQEARLRCSPMKGHSHVYWYRQLPEEGLKFMVYLQKENIIDESGMPKERFSAEFPKEGPSILRIQQVVRGDSAAYFCASSPPETSAQFFGPGTRLTVL.

The chain employs TRBV11-3 and TRBJ2-5; D could derive from TRBD1 or TRBD2 (6 bases each). Germline values: CDR1 SGHNT, CDR2 YENEEA. This CDR3 contains 15 residues. Trimming removed 5 bases from V and 4 bases from J, with 17 bases in between. As DNA, the CDR3 is TGTGCCAGCAGCCCCAGTGGGGGGCCCCCAGAGACCCAGTACTTC. Protein product: CASSPSGGPPETQYF.

The chain couples TRBV6-5 to TRBJ2-2, with D tentatively TRBD2 (6 bases). The V gene lost 4 bases and the J gene lost 4 bases, with 16 bases spanning the gap. Germline V gene sequence: CDR1 MNHEY, CDR2 SVGAGI. The CDR3 is 16 amino acids. The CDR3 DNA sequence: TGTGCCAGCAGTTCGACATTTCCCGGGGGCACCGGGGAGCTGTTTTTT. Residues: CASSSTFPGGTGELFF.

The V gene is TRBV20-1, the J gene TRBJ1-5; D unresolved. Germline V lookup: CDR1 DFQATT, CDR2 SNEGSKA (reference sequence). This CDR3 has 17 amino acids. Trimming shortened V by 1 base and J by 4 bases, and 20 bases separated the two germline ends. CDR3 region: CSARVVSGTNPNQPQHF. The CDR3 nucleotides read TGCAGTGCTAGAGTCGTATCAGGTACCAACCCAAATCAGCCCCAGCATTTT.

This clonotype was detected many times. The chain combines TRBV10-3 with TRBJ2-7; D possibly corresponds to TRBD1 (6 bases). This CDR3 has 15 amino acids. Trimming stripped 5 bases from V and 4 bases from J, with 18 bases between. Germline V lookup: CDR1 ENHRY, CDR2 SYGVKD. The CDR3: CAISKLRGSEYEQYF. The CDR3 DNA follows: TGTGCCATCAGTAAGCTCAGGGGTTCCGAATACGAGCAGTACTTC.

Only a few counts were recorded for this clonotype. J is TRBJ2-1 and V is TRBV4-2; 7 bases align to TRBD1. V trimming: 4 bases; J trimming: 4 bases; junction bases outside the gene matches: 10. The length of the CDR3 is 16 residues. Germline CDR1 reads LGHNA; CDR2 reads YNFKEQ. Here the CDR3 reads CASSRKTGDPYNEQFF. CDR3 sequence (DNA): TGTGCCAGCAGCCGGAAAACAGGGGACCCATACAATGAGCAGTTCTTC.

This clonotype was seen only a few times. The chain employs TRBV15 and TRBJ1-1, with 10 nucleotides matching TRBD1. J was trimmed by 6 bases and V by 1 base; bases with no gene match: 2. There are 14 residues in the CDR3. Germline CDR1 and CDR2: LNHNV and YYDKDF (reference sequence). The chain's CDR3 is CATSRGGTGAEAFF. In DNA form, the CDR3 reads TGTGCCACCAGCAGAGGAGGGACAGGGGCTGAAGCTTTCTTT. The whole variable domain, filled in from reference TRBV15 and TRBJ1-1, reads DAMVIQNPRYQVTQFGKPVTLSCSQTLNHNVMYWYQQKSSQAPKLLFHYYDKDFNNEADTPDNFQSRRPNTSFCFLDIRSPGLGDTAMYLCATSRGGTGAEAFFGQGTRLTVV.

This clonotype was counted only a few times. The chain carries TRBV6-6 and TRBJ2-7, with D possibly TRBD2 on 6 matching bases. From germline, CDR1 is MNHNY and CDR2 SVGAGI (reference sequence). CDR3 length: 11 residues. Between the trimmed V and J ends, which lost 6 bases and 5 bases, there was a span of 8 bases. The CDR3 protein is CASSRGNEQYF. The CDR3 bases are TGTGCCAGCAGCCGGGGGAACGAGCAGTACTTC.

The chain carries TRBV7-2 and TRBJ1-1; D is unresolved. The CDR3 has 13 amino acids. The V end lost 1 base, the J end lost 6 bases, and 9 bases lay between the germline ends. Germline CDR1 SGHTA, CDR2 FQGNSA. The CDR3 nucleotides read TGTGCCAGCAGCTTAGAGGGTTACGCTGAAGCTTTCTTT. Its protein is CASSLEGYAEAFF.

This clonotype was seen a few times. The chain combines TRBV6-1 with TRBJ2-3, with D perhaps matching TRBD2 (6 bases). The CDR3 runs to 14 residues. V was cut by 5 bases and J by 4 bases, with 13 bases left in between. Per the germline V gene, CDR1 is MNHNS and CDR2 is SASEGT. CDR3 nucleotide sequence: TGTGCCAGCAGTAGTGTCAGGGAGGCAGATACGCAGTATTTT. This codes for CASSSVREADTQYF.

There are many counts of this clonotype. This chain joins TRBV11-1 and TRBJ2-5, with 9 bases aligning to TRBD2. Germline V gene data show CDR1 as SGHAT and CDR2 as FQDESV (reference sequence). The length of the CDR3 is 16 residues. The trim removed 5 bases at V and 9 bases at J, leaving 16 bases unmatched. The CDR3 here is CASSLLTAGGPDPQYF. The CDR3 DNA reads TGTGCCAGCAGCCTTCTGACAGCGGGGGGCCCGGATCCCCAGTACTTC.

This clonotype was counted between two and nine times. The V and J genes are TRBV4-2 and TRBJ2-5, with 8 bases fitting TRBD2. CDR1 is LGHNA and CDR2 is YNFKEQ in the germline V gene. This CDR3 is built from 12 residues. The J segment lost 5 bases and the V segment lost 8 bases, leaving 4 bases of the junction unmatched. The CDR3 spells CASASGFETQYF. DNA of the CDR3: TGTGCCAGCGCTAGCGGGTTTGAGACCCAGTACTTC.

The chain is built from TRBV11-2 and TRBJ2-6; D might be TRBD2 (5 bases). The CDR3 is made up of 15 amino acids. Trimming took 4 bases from V and 2 from J, leaving 9 bases between them. Germline-derived CDR1 and CDR2 are SGHAT and FQNNGV. The DNA for the CDR3 is TGTGCCAGCAGCTCAGCGGTTGCTGGGGCCAACGTCCTGACTTTC. Its protein product is CASSSAVAGANVLTF.

The chain combines TRBV29-1 with TRBJ2-5; D is possibly TRBD1 or TRBD2 (6 bases each). Germline V gene sequence: CDR1 SQVTM, CDR2 ANQGSEA. This CDR3 region has 15 residues. Trimming stripped 3 bases from V and 5 bases from J, with 19 bases between. CDR3 DNA sequence: TGCAGCGTTGATGGGCGTGAGGGGGGCCGGGAGACCCAGTACTTC. This sequence encodes CSVDGREGGRETQYF.

The chain recombines TRBV7-8 with TRBJ2-1; D ambiguous. Germline-derived CDR1 and CDR2 are SGHVS and FQNEAQ. Between the trimmed V and J ends, which lost 1 base and 9 bases, there was a span of 10 bases. The CDR3 loop spans 13 amino acids. The CDR3 bases are TGTGCCAGCAGCTTAGATGTGGCAGCTGAGCAGTTCTTC. Translating it yields CASSLDVAAEQFF.

The V call is TRBV12-3 or TRBV12-4, the J call TRBJ2-3; 8 bases line up with TRBD2. The length of the CDR3 is 15 residues. V dropped 7 bases and J dropped 0; count of bases not matched to a gene: 6. The CDR3 loop is CASTQRGHSTDTQYF. Written as DNA, the CDR3 is TGTGCCAGCACCCAGCGGGGGCATAGCACAGATACGCAGTATTTT.

This chain links TRBV5-6 with TRBJ2-1, with 7 bases aligning to TRBD2. Germline assignment: CDR1 SGHDT and CDR2 YYEEEE. The CDR3 has 15 amino acids. The trim removed 0 bases at V and 7 bases at J, leaving 7 bases unmatched. The CDR3 bases are TGTGCCAGCAGCTTGGCTCGCGGGAGTAAGAATGAGCAGTTCTTC. It yields the protein CASSLARGSKNEQFF.

CDR3 nucleotides: TGTGCCAGCAGGGCCGAGGTTTTCTCTGGAAACACCATATATTTT. It encodes CASRAEVFSGNTIYF. The rearrangement uses TRBV2 and TRBJ1-3; D unclear. This CDR3 contains 15 residues. The germline CDR1 and CDR2 sequences are SNHLY and FYNNEI. V lost 6 bases to trimming and J lost 0 bases, with 12 bases between them.

The table lists this clonotype with a few counts. The rearrangement uses TRBV2 and TRBJ2-2; 12 bases align to TRBD1. The germline gives CDR1 SNHLY, CDR2 FYNNEI. V shed 6 bases, J shed 5 bases, and the junction held 7 bases outside the gene matches. There are 16 residues in the CDR3. As DNA, the CDR3 is TGTGCCAGCAGGGGGGACAGGGGGCGAGGAACCGGGGAGCTGTTTTTT. Translated, it gives CASRGDRGRGTGELFF.

This clonotype was recorded a few times. The chain has TRBV6-1 and TRBJ2-4, with 9 bases aligning to TRBD1. Germline V gene lookup returns CDR1 MNHNS and CDR2 SASEGT. This CDR3 contains 16 residues. The V segment lost 0 bases and the J segment 6 bases; nucleotides outside the gene matches: 6. Here the CDR3 DNA reads TGTGCCAGCAGTGAAGCACGACCGGGACAGGGAAACATTCAGTACTTC. Translated, it gives CASSEARPGQGNIQYF.

V usage is TRBV3-1 and J usage is TRBJ1-6; no firm D call. The CDR3 is 13 amino acids. The germline V gene has CDR1 LGHDT and CDR2 YNNKEL (reference sequence). V was clipped by 1 base and J by 8 bases, with 6 bases between them. The CDR3 DNA is TGTGCCAGCAGCCAAGGAGTCCATTCACCCCTCCACTTT. It is translated as CASSQGVHSPLHF.

The V gene is TRBV12-3 or TRBV12-4, the J gene TRBJ1-6; 7 nucleotides line up with TRBD1. CDR3 length equals 14 residues. The V and J ends lost 4 bases and 9 bases, in that order; junction bases with no gene match: 6. The DNA for the CDR3 is TGTGCCAGCAGTTATCAGACAGGGATTTCACCCCTCCACTTT. Its translation: CASSYQTGISPLHF.